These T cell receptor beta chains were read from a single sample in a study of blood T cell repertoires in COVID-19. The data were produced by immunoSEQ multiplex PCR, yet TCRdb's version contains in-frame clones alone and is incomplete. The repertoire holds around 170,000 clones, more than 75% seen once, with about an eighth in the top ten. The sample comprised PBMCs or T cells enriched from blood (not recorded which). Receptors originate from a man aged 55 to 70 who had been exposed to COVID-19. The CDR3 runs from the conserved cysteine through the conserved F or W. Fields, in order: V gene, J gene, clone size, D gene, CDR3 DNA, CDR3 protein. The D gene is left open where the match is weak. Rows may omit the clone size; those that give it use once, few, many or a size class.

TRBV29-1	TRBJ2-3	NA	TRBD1	TGCAGCGGTACCGGGACAGACACTGGGCGCACAGATACGCAGTATTTT	CSGTGTDTGRTDTQYF
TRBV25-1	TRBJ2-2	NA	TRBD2	TGTGCCAGCAGTCTCTCCTCTGGGGCTAGCGGGAGGAGGGGGGAGCTGTTTTTT	CASSLSSGASGRRGELFF
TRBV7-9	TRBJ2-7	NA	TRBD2	TGTGCCAGCAGCGGCTTCAGCGGGAACAGCTCCTACGAGCAGTACTTC	CASSGFSGNSSYEQYF
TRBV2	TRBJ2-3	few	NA	TGTGCCAGCAGTGGTAGCGGAGCTAGCACAGATACGCAGTATTTT	CASSGSGASTDTQYF
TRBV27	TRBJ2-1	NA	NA	TGTGCCAGCAGTTTATTTGGAGGGGTCCACAATGAGCAGTTCTTC	CASSLFGGVHNEQFF
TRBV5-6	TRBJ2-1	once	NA	TGTGCCAGCAGCTTCCGGACAGTCTCCTACAATGAGCAGTTCTTC	CASSFRTVSYNEQFF
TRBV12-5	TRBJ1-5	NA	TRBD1	TGTGCTAGTGGTTCGACAGGGGTTCAGCCCCAGCATTTT	CASGSTGVQPQHF
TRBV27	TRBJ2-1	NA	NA	TGTGCCAGCAGTTTATTGGGGCCCATTGAGAGACAGAGTTACAATGAGCAGTTCTTC	CASSLLGPIERQSYNEQFF
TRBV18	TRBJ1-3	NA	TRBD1	TGTGCCAGCTCATCGGGACAGGGGCGATCTGGAAACACCATATATTTT	CASSSGQGRSGNTIYF
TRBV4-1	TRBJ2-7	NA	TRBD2	TGCGCCAGCAGCCACCCCGGGACTAGCGGGAGGGGGGGCGGCGAGCAGTACTTC	CASSHPGTSGRGGGEQYF
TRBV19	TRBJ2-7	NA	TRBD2	TGTGCCAGTAGTATAGATCTCTTGGGCGGGAGCCCGTACGAGCAGTACTTC	CASSIDLLGGSPYEQYF
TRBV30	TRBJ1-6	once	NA	TGTGCCTGGAAAGTCCGCCAGGGCGGTTCACCCCTCCACTTT	CAWKVRQGGSPLHF
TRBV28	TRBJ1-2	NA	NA	TGTGCCAGCAGTCCCCTAGGGGACTTCTATGGCTACACCTTC	CASSPLGDFYGYTF
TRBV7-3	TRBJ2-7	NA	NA	TGTGCCAGCAGCTCTCACGAGTCCTACGAGCAGTACTTC	CASSSHESYEQYF
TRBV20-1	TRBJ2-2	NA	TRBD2	TGCAGTGCTAGTAGCGGGAGTGGCACCGGGGAGCTGTTTTTT	CSASSGSGTGELFF
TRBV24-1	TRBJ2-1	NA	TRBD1	TGTGCCACCAGAGGGACAGGGAGCTACAATGAGCAGTTCTTC	CATRGTGSYNEQFF
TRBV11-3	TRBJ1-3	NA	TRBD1	TGTGCCAGCGTTCTAACAGGGGACTCTGGAAACACCATATATTTT	CASVLTGDSGNTIYF
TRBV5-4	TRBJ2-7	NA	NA	TGTGCCAGCACCACTCAGGGACTTCACTACGAGCAGTACTTC	CASTTQGLHYEQYF
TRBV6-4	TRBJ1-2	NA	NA	TGTGCCAGCAGTGTGGATAGAGGGACACATGGCTACACCTTC	CASSVDRGTHGYTF
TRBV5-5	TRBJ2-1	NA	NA	TGTGCCAGCAGCCCTTTAGATGGAGGATACCCCTACAATGAGCAGTTCTTC	CASSPLDGGYPYNEQFF
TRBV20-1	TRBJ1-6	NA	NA	TGCAGTGTTGGTGGAGCATCACCCCTCCACTTT	CSVGGASPLHF
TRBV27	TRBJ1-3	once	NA	TGTGCCAGCGCGCGAGGAAACACCATATATTTT	CASARGNTIYF
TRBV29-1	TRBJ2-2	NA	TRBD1	TGCAGCGTTCGGACAGGGGCCGGGGAGCTGTTTTTT	CSVRTGAGELFF
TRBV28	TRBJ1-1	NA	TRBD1	TGTGCCAGCAGGAGGGGGACAGGGGGCACTGAAGCTTTCTTT	CASRRGTGGTEAFF
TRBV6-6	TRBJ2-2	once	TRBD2	TGTGCCAGCAGTCCTAGCGGGAGTAGCACCGGGGAGCTGTTTTTT	CASSPSGSSTGELFF
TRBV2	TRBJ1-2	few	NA	TGTGCCAGCAGTGCCCAGGGAAAAGGCTACACCTTC	CASSAQGKGYTF